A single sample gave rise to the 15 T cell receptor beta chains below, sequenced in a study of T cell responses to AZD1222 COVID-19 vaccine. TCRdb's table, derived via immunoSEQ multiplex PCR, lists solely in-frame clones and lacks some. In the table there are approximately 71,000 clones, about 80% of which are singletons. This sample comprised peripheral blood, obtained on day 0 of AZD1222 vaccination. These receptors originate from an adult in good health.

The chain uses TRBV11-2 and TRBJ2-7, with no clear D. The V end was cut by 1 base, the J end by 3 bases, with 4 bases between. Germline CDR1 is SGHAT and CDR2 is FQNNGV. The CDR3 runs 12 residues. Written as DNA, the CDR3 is TGTGCCAGCAGCTTAGGGAACTACGAGCAGTACTTC. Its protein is CASSLGNYEQYF.

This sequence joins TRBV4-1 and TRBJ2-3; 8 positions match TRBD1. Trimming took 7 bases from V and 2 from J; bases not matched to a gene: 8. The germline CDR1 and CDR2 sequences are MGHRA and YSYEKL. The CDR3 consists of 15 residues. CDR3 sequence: CASKYQGAYTDTQYF. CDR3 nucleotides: TGCGCCAGCAAGTATCAGGGGGCGTACACAGATACGCAGTATTTT.

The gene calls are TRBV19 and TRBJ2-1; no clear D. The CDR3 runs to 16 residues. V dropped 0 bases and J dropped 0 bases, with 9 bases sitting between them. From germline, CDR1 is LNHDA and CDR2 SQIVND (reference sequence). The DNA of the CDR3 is TGTGCCAGTAGTATAGAGTGGGAAAGCTCCTACAATGAGCAGTTCTTC. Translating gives CASSIEWESSYNEQFF. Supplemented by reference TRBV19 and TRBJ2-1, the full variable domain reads DGGITQSPKYLFRKEGQNVTLSCEQNLNHDAMYWYRQDPGQGLRLIYYSQIVNDFQKGDIAEGYSVSREKKESFPLTVTSAQKNPTAFYLCASSIEWESSYNEQFFGPGTRLTVL.

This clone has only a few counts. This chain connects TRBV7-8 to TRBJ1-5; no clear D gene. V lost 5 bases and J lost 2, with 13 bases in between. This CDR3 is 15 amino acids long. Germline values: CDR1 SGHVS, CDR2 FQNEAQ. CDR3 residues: CASSGRAGRNQPQHF. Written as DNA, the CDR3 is TGTGCCAGCAGCGGCCGGGCAGGCCGCAATCAGCCCCAGCATTTT. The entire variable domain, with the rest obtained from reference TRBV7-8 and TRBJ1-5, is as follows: GAGVSQSPRYKVAKRGQDVALRCDPISGHVSLFWYQQALGQGPEFLTYFQNEAQLDKSGLPSDRFFAERPEGSVSTLKIQRTQQEDSAVYLCASSGRAGRNQPQHFGDGTRLSIL.

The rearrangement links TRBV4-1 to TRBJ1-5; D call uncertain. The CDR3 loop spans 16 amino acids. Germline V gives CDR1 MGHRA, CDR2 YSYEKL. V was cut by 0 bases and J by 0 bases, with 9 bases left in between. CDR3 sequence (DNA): TGCGCCAGCAGCCAAGACGAGCTGTATAGCAATCAGCCCCAGCATTTT. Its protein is CASSQDELYSNQPQHF.

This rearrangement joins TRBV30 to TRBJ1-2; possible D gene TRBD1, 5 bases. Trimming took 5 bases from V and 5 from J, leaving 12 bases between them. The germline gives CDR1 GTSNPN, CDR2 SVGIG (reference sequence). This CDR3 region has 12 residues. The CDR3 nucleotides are TGTGCCTGGGAGGTTAGACAGTATGGCTACACCTTC. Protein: CAWEVRQYGYTF.

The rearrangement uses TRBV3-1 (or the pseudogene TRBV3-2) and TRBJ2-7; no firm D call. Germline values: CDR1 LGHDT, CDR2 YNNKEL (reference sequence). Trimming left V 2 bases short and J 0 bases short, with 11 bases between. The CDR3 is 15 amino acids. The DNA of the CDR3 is TGTGCCAGCAGCCAAAGCGTAACCAGCTCCTACGAGCAGTACTTC. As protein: CASSQSVTSSYEQYF.

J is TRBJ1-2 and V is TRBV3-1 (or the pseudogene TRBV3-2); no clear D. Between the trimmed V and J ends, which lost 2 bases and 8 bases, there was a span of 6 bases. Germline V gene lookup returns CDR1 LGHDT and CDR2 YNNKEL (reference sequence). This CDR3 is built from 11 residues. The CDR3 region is CASSQPGGYTF. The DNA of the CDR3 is TGTGCCAGCAGCCAACCGGGGGGCTACACCTTC.

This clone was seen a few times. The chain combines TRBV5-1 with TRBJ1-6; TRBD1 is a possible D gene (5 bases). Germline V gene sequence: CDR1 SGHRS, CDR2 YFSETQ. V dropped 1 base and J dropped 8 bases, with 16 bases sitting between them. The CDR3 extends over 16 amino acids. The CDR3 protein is CASSLFGAQGDSPLHF. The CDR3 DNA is TGCGCCAGCAGCTTGTTCGGGGCGCAAGGTGATTCACCCCTCCACTTT. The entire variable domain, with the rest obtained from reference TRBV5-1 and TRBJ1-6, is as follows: KAGVTQTPRYLIKTRGQQVTLSCSPISGHRSVSWYQQTPGQGLQFLFEYFSETQRNKGNFPGRFSGRQFSNSRSEMNVSTLELGDSALYLCASSLFGAQGDSPLHFGNGTRLTVT.

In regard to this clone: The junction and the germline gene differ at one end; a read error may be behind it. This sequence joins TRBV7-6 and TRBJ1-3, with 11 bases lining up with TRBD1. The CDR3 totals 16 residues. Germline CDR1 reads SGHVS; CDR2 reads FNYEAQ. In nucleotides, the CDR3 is TGTGCCAGCAGAACCAACTCCGGGACAGGGGGAAGCACCATATATTTT. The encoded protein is CASRTNSGTGGSTIYF.

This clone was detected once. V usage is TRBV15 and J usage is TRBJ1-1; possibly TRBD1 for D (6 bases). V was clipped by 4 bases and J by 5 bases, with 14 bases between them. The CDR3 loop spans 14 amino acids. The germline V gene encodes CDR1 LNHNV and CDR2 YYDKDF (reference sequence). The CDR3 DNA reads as TGTGCCACCAGCATTGGGGGCGCGGAGACTGAAGCTTTCTTT. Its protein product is CATSIGGAETEAFF.

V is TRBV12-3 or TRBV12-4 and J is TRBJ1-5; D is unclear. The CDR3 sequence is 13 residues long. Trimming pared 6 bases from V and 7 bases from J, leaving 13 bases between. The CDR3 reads CASSREITQPQHF. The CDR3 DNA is TGTGCCAGCAGCCGGGAGATAACCCAGCCCCAGCATTTT.

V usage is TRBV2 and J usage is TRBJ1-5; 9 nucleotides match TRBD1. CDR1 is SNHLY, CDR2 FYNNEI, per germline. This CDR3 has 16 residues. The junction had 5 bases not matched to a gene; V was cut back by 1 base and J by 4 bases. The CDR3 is CASSEVAGQGNQPQHF. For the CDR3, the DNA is TGTGCCAGCAGTGAAGTCGCGGGACAGGGAAATCAGCCCCAGCATTTT.

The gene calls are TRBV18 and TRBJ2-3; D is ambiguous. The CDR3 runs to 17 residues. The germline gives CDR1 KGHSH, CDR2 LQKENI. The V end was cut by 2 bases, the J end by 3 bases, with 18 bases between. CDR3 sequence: CASSPFIGGGSTDTQYF. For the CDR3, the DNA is TGTGCCAGCTCACCATTCATTGGCGGCGGCTCAACAGATACGCAGTATTTT.

Written as DNA, the CDR3 is TGTGCCAGTAGTCCGGCAGCCTATAGCAATCAGCCCCAGCATTTT. It encodes CASSPAAYSNQPQHF. V gene TRBV19 combines with J gene TRBJ1-5; no clear D gene. V lost 5 bases to trimming and J lost 0 bases, with 11 bases between them. The CDR3 has 15 residues. CDR1 is LNHDA and CDR2 is SQIVND in the germline V gene (reference sequence).